Shown below are 9 T cell receptor beta chains from a single sample sequenced in a study of CD8 T cells in ankylosing spondylitis. Study-wide results and limits: A motif of 7 or 8 highly homologous TCR beta variants was seen as apparently characteristic of ankylosing spondylitis blood.

Which antigens these TCRs recognize remains unknown. One entry per CDR3 protein, called by TCRdb with MiXCR from the 5' RACE reads. The table records about 450,000 distinct CDR3 sequences, roughly 26% of them present only once. The specimen sequenced was blood, either unsorted or a sorted T cell fraction (not recorded which). The receptors were gathered from a male donor with ankylosing spondylitis.

V and J are TRBV15 and TRBJ2-3, with 11 bases identical to TRBD2. The CDR3 loop spans 17 amino acids. After removal of 0 bases from V and 3 bases from J, the junction contained 5 bases not matched to a gene. Germline V gene data show CDR1 as LNHNV and CDR2 as YYDKDF (reference sequence). CDR3 protein: CATSRDLAGGGTDTQYF. The CDR3 DNA is TGTGCCACCAGCAGAGATCTAGCGGGAGGAGGAACAGATACGCAGTATTTT. Looking up the rest from reference TRBV15 and TRBJ2-3 gives the full variable domain: DAMVIQNPRYQVTQFGKPVTLSCSQTLNHNVMYWYQQKSSQAPKLLFHYYDKDFNNEADTPDNFQSRRPNTSFCFLDIRSPGLGDTAMYLCATSRDLAGGGTDTQYFGPGTRLTVL.

This clonotype has only a few counts. The J gene is TRBJ1-5, the V gene TRBV4-2; no definite D call. Germline V CDR1 and CDR2: LGHNA, YNFKEQ. The CDR3 covers 15 residues. Trimming removed 0 bases at V and 1 base at J, with 7 bases between. The CDR3 sequence: CASSQDGRSNQPQHF. CDR3 sequence (DNA): TGTGCCAGCAGCCAAGACGGACGGAGCAATCAGCCCCAGCATTTT.

Only one count was recorded for this clonotype. This chain connects TRBV29-1 to TRBJ1-5; D uncertain. V lost 7 bases to trimming and J lost 0 bases, with 7 bases between them. There are 12 residues in the CDR3. In germline, CDR1 is SQVTM, CDR2 ANQGSEA. This chain's CDR3 is CSATYSNQPQHF. CDR3 sequence (DNA): TGCAGCGCAACGTATAGCAATCAGCCCCAGCATTTT.

The rearrangement uses TRBV20-1 and TRBJ2-3; TRBD2 matches at 8 bases. The CDR3 runs to 14 residues. The V and J ends lost 6 bases and 2 bases, in that order; junction bases with no gene match: 7. Germline values: CDR1 DFQATT, CDR2 SNEGSKA (reference sequence). The CDR3 protein is CSAKTGLATDTQYF. CDR3 DNA sequence: TGCAGTGCCAAAACCGGACTAGCCACAGATACGCAGTATTTT.

The chain recombines TRBV7-8 with TRBJ2-1, with D perhaps TRBD2 (6 bases). V lost 1 base to trimming and J lost 5 bases, with 15 bases between them. The CDR3 length is 16 residues. The germline gives CDR1 SGHVS, CDR2 FQNEAQ. This chain's CDR3 is CASSLVRRADHNEQFF. CDR3 nucleotide sequence: TGTGCCAGCAGCTTAGTGAGGAGGGCCGACCACAATGAGCAGTTCTTC.

The chain recombines TRBV20-1 with TRBJ2-1; 8 nucleotides line up with TRBD2. Germline V gene data show CDR1 as DFQATT and CDR2 as SNEGSKA (reference sequence). CDR3 length: 16 amino acids. Trimming at V came to 3 bases and at J to 7 bases, leaving 14 bases not matched to a gene. CDR3 DNA: TGCAGTGCTAGCGGGATGGCGGGAGGCCCCCGAAATGAGCAGTTCTTC. It yields the protein CSASGMAGGPRNEQFF.

The sample holds a few counts of this clonotype. V and J are TRBV12-3 or TRBV12-4 and TRBJ2-3, with a possible D match to TRBD1 (6 bases). This CDR3 is built from 13 residues. V lost 6 bases, J lost 7 bases, and 14 bases lay in between. DNA for the CDR3: TGTGCCAGCAGCCGCGACAGGACTCATACGCAGTATTTT. It encodes CASSRDRTHTQYF.

This chain uses TRBV20-1 with TRBJ1-2; TRBD1 aligns across 7 bases. Per germline, CDR1 DFQATT and CDR2 SNEGSKA (reference sequence). V trimming: 6 bases; J trimming: 5 bases; junction bases outside the gene matches: 9. The length of the CDR3 is 13 residues. The CDR3 DNA is TGCAGTGCGAGCGAGGTACAGGGGTATGGCTACACCTTC. It translates to CSASEVQGYGYTF.

This clonotype appeared many times. V and J are TRBV6-2 or TRBV6-3 and TRBJ2-3; D remains ambiguous. Germline CDR1 MNHEY, CDR2 SVGEGT. The CDR3 covers 11 residues. V was shortened by 6 bases and J by 2 bases, with 3 bases between the two germline ends. CDR3 in amino acids: CASSNTDTQYF. The CDR3 DNA reads TGTGCCAGCAGCAACACAGATACGCAGTATTTT.